This T cell receptor beta chain comes out of a study of Ad26.COV2.S vaccination and SARS-CoV-2 variants. Study-level results: Vaccinees reportedly had broad spike-specific CD8+ and CD4+ T cell responses.

This clone was seen a few times. No antigen is known for it. Here immunoSEQ multiplex PCR was the method, and the copy in TCRdb shows in-frame clones only, minus some. The repertoire holds about 280,000 clones, with around 87% as singletons. V was cut by 6 bases and J by 6 bases, with 15 bases left in between. CDR1 LNHDA and CDR2 SQIVND come from the germline V gene (reference sequence). CDR3 length: 14 amino acids. Regarding treatment: 15 to 20 received Ad26.COV2.S at low or high dose, single or two shots; a few received placebo; per-sample allocation not given. Day 63 after the first vaccine or placebo injection was the time point for sampling. Wuhan-strain SARS-CoV-2 spike was expressed by the Ad26 vector that made up the vaccine.

Sequencing was performed on peripheral blood, taken in a trial of Ad26.COV2.S vaccine versus placebo. This clonotype was obtained from a person between 18 and 59 years old who received the Ad26.COV2.S COVID-19 vaccine or a placebo. The chain combines TRBV19 with TRBJ1-3, with D maybe TRBD1 (5 bases). CDR3 DNA sequence: TGTGCCAGTAGAGGGTCAACGGGGGAAAACACCATATATTTT. Its protein is CASRGSTGENTIYF.